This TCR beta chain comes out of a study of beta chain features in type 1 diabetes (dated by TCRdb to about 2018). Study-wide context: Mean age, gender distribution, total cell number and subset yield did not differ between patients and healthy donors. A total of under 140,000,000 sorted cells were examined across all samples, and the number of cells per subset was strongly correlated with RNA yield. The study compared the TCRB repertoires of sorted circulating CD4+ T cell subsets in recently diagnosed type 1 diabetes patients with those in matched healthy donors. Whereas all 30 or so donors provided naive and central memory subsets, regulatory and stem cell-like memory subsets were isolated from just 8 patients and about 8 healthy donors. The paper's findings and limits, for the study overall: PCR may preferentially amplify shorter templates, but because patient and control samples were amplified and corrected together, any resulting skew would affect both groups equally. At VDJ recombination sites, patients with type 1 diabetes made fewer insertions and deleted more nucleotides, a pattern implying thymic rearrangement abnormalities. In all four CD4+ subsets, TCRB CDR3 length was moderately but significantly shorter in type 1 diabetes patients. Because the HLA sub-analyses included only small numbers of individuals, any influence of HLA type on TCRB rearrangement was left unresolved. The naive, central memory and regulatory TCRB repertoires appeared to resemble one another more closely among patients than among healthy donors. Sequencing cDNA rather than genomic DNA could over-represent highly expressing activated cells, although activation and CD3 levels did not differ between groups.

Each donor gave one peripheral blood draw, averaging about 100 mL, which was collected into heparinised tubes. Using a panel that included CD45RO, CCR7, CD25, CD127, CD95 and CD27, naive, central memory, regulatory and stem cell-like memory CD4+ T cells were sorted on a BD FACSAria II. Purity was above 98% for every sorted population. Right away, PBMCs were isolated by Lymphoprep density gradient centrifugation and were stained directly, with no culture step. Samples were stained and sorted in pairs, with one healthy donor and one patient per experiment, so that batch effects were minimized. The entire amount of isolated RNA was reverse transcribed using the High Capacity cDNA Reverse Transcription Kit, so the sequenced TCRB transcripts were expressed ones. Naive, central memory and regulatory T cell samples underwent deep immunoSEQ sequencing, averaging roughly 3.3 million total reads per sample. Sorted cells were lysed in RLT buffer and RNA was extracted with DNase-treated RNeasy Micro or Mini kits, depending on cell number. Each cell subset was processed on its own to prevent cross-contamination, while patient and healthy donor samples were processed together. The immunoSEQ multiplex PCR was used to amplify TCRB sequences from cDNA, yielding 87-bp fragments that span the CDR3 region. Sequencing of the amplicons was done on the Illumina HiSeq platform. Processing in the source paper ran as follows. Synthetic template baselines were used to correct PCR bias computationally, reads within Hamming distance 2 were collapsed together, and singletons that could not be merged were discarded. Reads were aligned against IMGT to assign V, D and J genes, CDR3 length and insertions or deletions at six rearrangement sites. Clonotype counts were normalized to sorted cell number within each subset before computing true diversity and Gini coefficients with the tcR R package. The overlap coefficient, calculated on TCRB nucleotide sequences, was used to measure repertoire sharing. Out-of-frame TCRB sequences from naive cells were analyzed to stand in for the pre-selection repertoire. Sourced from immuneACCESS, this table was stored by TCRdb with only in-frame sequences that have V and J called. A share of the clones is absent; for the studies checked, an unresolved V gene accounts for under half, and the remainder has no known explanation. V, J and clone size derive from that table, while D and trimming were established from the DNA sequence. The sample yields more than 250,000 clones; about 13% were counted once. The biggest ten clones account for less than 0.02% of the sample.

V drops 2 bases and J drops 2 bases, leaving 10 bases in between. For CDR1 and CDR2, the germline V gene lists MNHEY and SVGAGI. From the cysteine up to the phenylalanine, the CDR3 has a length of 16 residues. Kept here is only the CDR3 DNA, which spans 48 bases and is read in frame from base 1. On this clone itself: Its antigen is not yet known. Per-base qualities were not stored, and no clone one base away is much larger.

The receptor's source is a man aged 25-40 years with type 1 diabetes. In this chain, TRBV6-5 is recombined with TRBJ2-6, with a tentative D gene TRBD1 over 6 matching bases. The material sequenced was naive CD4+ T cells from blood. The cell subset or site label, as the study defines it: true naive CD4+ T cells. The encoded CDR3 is CASSYTGSPGANVLTF. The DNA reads TGTGCCAGCAGTTACACAGGGTCCCCTGGGGCCAACGTCCTGACTTTC.